The 17 T cell receptor beta chains reported below all come from one sample, sequenced in a study of blood T cell repertoires in COVID-19. Clones were sequenced by immunoSEQ multiplex PCR, and TCRdb holds only the in-frame ones, with some missing. The sample holds 220,000 or so clones, around 84% seen once. Input material: PBMCs or T cells enriched from blood (not recorded which). The source is a woman in her thirties or forties who had recovered from COVID-19.

The sample holds a few counts of this clone. V gene TRBV4-1 combines with J gene TRBJ1-2; 7 nucleotides line up with TRBD1. CDR1 is MGHRA and CDR2 is YSYEKL in the germline V gene. The length of the CDR3 is 15 residues. With 3 bases clipped from V and 3 bases from J, the junction kept 7 bases outside the gene matches. The CDR3 DNA sequence: TGCGCCAGCAGCCACGGACAGGTCTATCACTATGGCTACACCTTC. This sequence encodes CASSHGQVYHYGYTF.

This clone was seen a few times. The rearrangement joins TRBV6-5 to TRBJ2-2; D not certain. V lost 0 bases and J lost 5, with 7 bases in between. CDR1 is MNHEY, CDR2 SVGAGI, per germline. This CDR3 has 14 amino acids. DNA for the CDR3: TGTGCCAGCAGTTACTCCCGGTGGACCGGGGAGCTGTTTTTT. Its protein product is CASSYSRWTGELFF.

J is TRBJ1-2 and V is TRBV6-1, with 8 bases fitting TRBD1. CDR3 length equals 20 residues. CDR1 MNHNS and CDR2 SASEGT come from the germline V gene. V was pared by 1 base and J by 4 bases, with 20 bases of the junction left unmatched. The CDR3 region is CASSEEPVLQGGGGVYGYTF. CDR3 DNA: TGTGCCAGCAGTGAAGAACCAGTATTACAGGGGGGCGGAGGGGTCTATGGCTACACCTTC.

V and J are TRBV10-2 and TRBJ2-3; possible D gene TRBD2, 5 bases. The germline V gene encodes CDR1 WSHSY and CDR2 SAAADI. With 10 bases removed from V and 2 bases from J, the gap between germline ends came to 7 bases. This CDR3 comprises 11 residues. CDR3 DNA: TGCGCCATCGGGAACACAGATACGCAGTATTTT. Residues: CAIGNTDTQYF.

The chain combines TRBV7-8 with TRBJ1-2; D might be TRBD1 (6 bases). The CDR3 is made up of 14 amino acids. Trimming took 5 bases from V and 4 from J, leaving 14 bases between them. CDR1 is SGHVS, CDR2 FQNEAQ, per germline. For the CDR3, the DNA is TGTGCCAGCAGCCGGATCCAGGGGACCTATGGCTACACCTTC. Translating it yields CASSRIQGTYGYTF.

The chain has TRBV28 and TRBJ1-2; 9 bases map to TRBD1. V trimming: 7 bases; J trimming: 0 bases; junction bases outside the gene matches: 6. The CDR3 totals 15 residues. CDR1 is MDHEN, CDR2 SYDVKM, per germline. CDR3 sequence: CASIYRDRANYGYTF. DNA for the CDR3: TGTGCCAGCATTTATCGGGACAGGGCTAACTATGGCTACACCTTC.

This chain connects TRBV2 to TRBJ1-4; D not certain. CDR3 length: 13 residues. Per germline, CDR1 SNHLY and CDR2 FYNNEI. Trimming cost V 7 bases and J 5 bases, with 11 bases left between them. The DNA for the CDR3 is TGTGCCAGCATGCAGGAACTGAATGAAAAACTGTTTTTT. Protein product: CASMQELNEKLFF. The variable domain in full, completed from reference TRBV2 and TRBJ1-4, reads EPEVTQTPSHQVTQMGQEVILRCVPISNHLYFYWYRQILGQKVEFLVSFYNNEISEKSEIFDDQFSVERPDGSNFTLKIRSTKLEDSAMYFCASMQELNEKLFFGSGTQLSVL.

The V call is TRBV19, the J call TRBJ1-5; D is unresolved. CDR1 is LNHDA and CDR2 is SQIVND in the germline V gene (reference sequence). This CDR3 has 15 residues. Trimming took off 2 bases at V and 9 bases at J, with 17 bases between the two ends. CDR3 sequence reads: CASSIYPSEVRPQHF. The CDR3 region has the DNA TGTGCCAGTAGTATATACCCCTCGGAGGTCCGGCCCCAGCATTTT.

This clone was recorded only once. The rearrangement joins TRBV10-2 to TRBJ2-3; possibly TRBD1 for D (5 bases). The CDR3 covers 16 residues. The germline gives CDR1 WSHSY, CDR2 SAAADI. Trimming shortened V by 5 bases and J by 2 bases, and 17 bases separated the two germline ends. The CDR3 DNA sequence: TGCGCCAGCAGTCCCCGGGCAGGGATTTTCACAGATACGCAGTATTTT. It specifies CASSPRAGIFTDTQYF.

The chain joins TRBV30 to TRBJ2-1, with 7 bases fitting TRBD2. Germline-derived CDR1 and CDR2 are GTSNPN and SVGIG (reference sequence). After removal of 3 bases from V and 9 bases from J, the junction contained 11 bases not matched to a gene. This CDR3 region has 14 residues. CDR3 DNA sequence: TGTGCCTGGAGCTTTCCTAGCGGCCGAGGTGAGCAGTTCTTC. This translates into CAWSFPSGRGEQFF.

The V and J genes are TRBV4-3 and TRBJ1-1, with D unresolved. The CDR3 runs 15 residues. Germline V gene sequence: CDR1 LGHNA, CDR2 YSLEER. The ends were cut back, 1 base at V and 1 base at J, with 10 bases in the middle. The CDR3 here is CASSQGAMRNTEAFF. In DNA form, the CDR3 reads TGCGCCAGCAGCCAAGGGGCCATGAGGAACACTGAAGCTTTCTTT.

V usage is TRBV11-2 and J usage is TRBJ1-5; maybe TRBD1 (5 bases). The CDR3 covers 13 residues. Germline V gene sequence: CDR1 SGHAT, CDR2 FQNNGV. The V and J ends lost 5 bases and 6 bases respectively, with 11 bases between them. CDR3 sequence: CASSIHGGQPQHF. CDR3 sequence (DNA): TGTGCCAGCAGCATCCACGGGGGTCAGCCCCAGCATTTT.

V is TRBV19 and J is TRBJ2-2, with a possible D match to TRBD2 (6 bases). The CDR3 sequence is 15 residues long. V gave up 3 bases and J gave up 6 bases, with 14 bases separating them. In germline, CDR1 is LNHDA, CDR2 SQIVND (reference sequence). The CDR3 DNA follows: TGTGCCAGTAGTATCGATTTACTAGCCCCCGGGGAGCTGTTTTTT. Translating gives CASSIDLLAPGELFF.

This chain links TRBV30 with TRBJ1-1; D gene uncertain. This CDR3 contains 13 residues. Trimming removed 1 base at V and 1 base at J, with 7 bases between. The germline gives CDR1 GTSNPN, CDR2 SVGIG (reference sequence). This CDR3 reads CAWSERENTEAFF. CDR3 in DNA: TGTGCCTGGAGTGAGAGGGAGAACACTGAAGCTTTCTTT.

This clone was recorded only once. The V and J genes are TRBV10-3 and TRBJ2-7; 8 positions agree with TRBD1. Germline loops: CDR1 ENHRY, CDR2 SYGVKD. V was pared by 0 bases and J by 3 bases, with 4 bases of the junction left unmatched. The CDR3 extends over 15 amino acids. The CDR3 DNA follows: TGTGCCATCAGTGAGTCTGACAGGGGCCTCTACGAGCAGTACGTC. This sequence encodes CAISESDRGLYEQYV.

The chain joins TRBV15 to TRBJ2-1, with 8 nucleotides matching TRBD2. The V and J ends lost 2 bases and 8 bases, in that order; junction bases with no gene match: 5. CDR3 length equals 14 residues. In germline, CDR1 is LNHNV, CDR2 YYDKDF (reference sequence). The CDR3 spells CATSRPSGSDEQFF. The CDR3 coding sequence is TGTGCCACCAGCAGACCAAGCGGGAGCGATGAGCAGTTCTTC. The entire variable domain, with the rest obtained from reference TRBV15 and TRBJ2-1, is as follows: DAMVIQNPRYQVTQFGKPVTLSCSQTLNHNVMYWYQQKSSQAPKLLFHYYDKDFNNEADTPDNFQSRRPNTSFCFLDIRSPGLGDTAMYLCATSRPSGSDEQFFGPGTRLTVL.

The sample holds one count of this clone. The V gene is TRBV30, the J gene TRBJ2-7; 12 bases match TRBD2. Losses at the gene ends were 2 bases for V and 3 bases for J; bases not matched to a gene: 11. Germline CDR1 and CDR2: GTSNPN and SVGIG (reference sequence). The CDR3 length is 17 residues. The CDR3 region is CAWSRGLAGTPIYEQYF. Here the CDR3 DNA reads TGTGCCTGGAGTAGGGGACTAGCGGGCACCCCTATCTACGAGCAGTACTTC.